What follows are 24 T cell receptor beta chains derived from one specimen sequenced in a study of T cell changes during pregnancy in multiple sclerosis. TCRdb keeps only in-frame clones here, not all; method: immunoSEQ multiplex PCR. Of 90,000 to 100,000 clones listed, about 90% are singletons. This sample comprised peripheral blood, obtained after pregnancy. Source of these receptors: a female donor in good health, enrolled as a control in a pregnancy study.

The chain couples TRBV18 to TRBJ2-2, with D hard to call. The CDR3 length is 13 residues. V gave up 5 bases and J gave up 3 bases, with 7 bases separating them. Germline assignment: CDR1 KGHSH and CDR2 LQKENI. The CDR3 loop is CASSEGDTGELFF. The CDR3 nucleotides are TGTGCCAGCTCAGAAGGAGACACCGGGGAGCTGTTTTTT.

V is TRBV13 and J is TRBJ2-1; D may be TRBD2 (6 bases). Per germline, CDR1 PRHDT and CDR2 FYEKMQ (reference sequence). V was cut by 7 bases and J by 5 bases, with 18 bases left in between. The CDR3 runs 15 residues. The CDR3 nucleotides read TGTGCCAGCACCTTGGACTCGGGAGTGAACAATGAGCAGTTCTTC. Its translation: CASTLDSGVNNEQFF.

This chain links TRBV28 with TRBJ2-2; 8 nucleotides line up with TRBD2. Trimming at V came to 4 bases and at J to 9 bases, leaving 13 bases not matched to a gene. The CDR3 length is 16 residues. Germline CDR1 reads MDHEN; CDR2 reads SYDVKM. CDR3 residues: CASSSGTRASVRELFF. Written as DNA, the CDR3 is TGTGCCAGCAGTTCGGGGACTAGGGCGTCTGTCAGGGAGCTGTTTTTT.

This clone showed up just once. V is TRBV6-6 and J is TRBJ1-1; D gene unclear. The V end lost 5 bases, the J end lost 1 base, and 17 bases lay between the germline ends. The germline V gene has CDR1 MNHNY and CDR2 SVGAGI (reference sequence). The CDR3 consists of 16 residues. CDR3 region: CASSQLYPGSNTEAFF. CDR3 DNA: TGTGCCAGCAGTCAATTATATCCGGGATCGAACACTGAAGCTTTCTTT.

The genes are TRBV2 and TRBJ1-1; 8 positions match TRBD1. The J segment lost 5 bases and the V segment lost 0 bases, leaving 5 bases of the junction unmatched. The germline V gene encodes CDR1 SNHLY and CDR2 FYNNEI. CDR3 length equals 15 residues. CDR3 protein: CASSEAGRGQTEAFF. The CDR3 nucleotides read TGTGCCAGCAGTGAAGCAGGCAGGGGGCAGACTGAAGCTTTCTTT.

This sequence joins TRBV6-5 and TRBJ1-1; possibly TRBD1 for D (6 bases). Germline V gene data show CDR1 as MNHEY and CDR2 as SVGAGI. CDR3 length equals 15 residues. V was clipped by 6 bases and J by 1 base, with 15 bases between them. Written as DNA, the CDR3 is TGTGCCAGCAGACCCCACAGGGAAGGGAACACTGAAGCTTTCTTT. Translating gives CASRPHREGNTEAFF.

In the case of this clone: One end of the junction is discordant with germline, which a read error may explain. V and J are TRBV7-7 and TRBJ2-3; possibly TRBD2 for D (6 bases). The CDR3 is made up of 15 amino acids. From germline, CDR1 is SSHAT and CDR2 FNYEAQ (reference sequence). This CDR3 reads CASSYAAGPTDTQYF. CDR3 sequence (DNA): TGTGCTAGCAGCTACGCTGCGGGGCCCACAGATACGCAGTATTTT.

The J gene is TRBJ1-1, the V gene TRBV19; D gene uncertain. Germline-derived CDR1 and CDR2 are LNHDA and SQIVND (reference sequence). The CDR3 length is 13 residues. Between the trimmed V and J ends, which lost 8 bases and 2 bases, there was a span of 12 bases. DNA of the CDR3: TGTGCCAGTGAAAACAATCTCAACACTGAAGCTTTCTTT. Translated, it gives CASENNLNTEAFF.

The chain recombines TRBV6-5 with TRBJ2-7; weak D call: TRBD2 (6 bases). The V gene lost 4 bases and the J gene lost 9 bases, with 19 bases spanning the gap. The CDR3 is 14 residues long. The germline CDR1 and CDR2 sequences are MNHEY and SVGAGI. CDR3 nucleotide sequence: TGTGCCAGCAGTTTGGAGACTAGTTTTGAGCCGCAGTACTTC. Protein sequence: CASSLETSFEPQYF.

CDR3 amino acids: CASSLAPGDSRNIQYF. CDR3 nucleotides: TGCGCCAGCAGCTTGGCGCCAGGGGATTCTCGGAACATTCAGTACTTC. V usage is TRBV5-1 and J usage is TRBJ2-4, with D possibly matching TRBD1 (6 bases). The CDR3 runs to 16 residues. V lost 0 bases and J 7 bases, leaving 17 bases between the germline ends. CDR1 is SGHRS, CDR2 YFSETQ, per germline.

Regarding this clone: The junction differs from germline at one of its ends, possibly a read error. Other DNA sequences within the sample encode an identical CDR3. J is TRBJ2-7 and V is TRBV9, with 7 bases matching TRBD1. The CDR3 extends over 12 amino acids. CDR1 SGDLS and CDR2 YYNGEE come from the germline V gene. CDR3 nucleotide sequence: TGTGCCAGCAGTGTAGCCGGGGACAGACAGTACTTC. Protein: CASSVAGDRQYF.

The J gene is TRBJ2-1, the V gene TRBV6-5; D remains ambiguous. This CDR3 contains 12 residues. The germline V gene encodes CDR1 MNHEY and CDR2 SVGAGI. Trimming removed 1 base at V and 9 bases at J, with 7 bases between. DNA of the CDR3: TGTGCCAGCAGTTACTATGGCAGTGAGCAGTTCTTC. Translated: CASSYYGSEQFF.

The chain joins TRBV10-3 to TRBJ1-5, with D perhaps matching TRBD1 (6 bases). The V gene's germline CDR1 is ENHRY and CDR2 SYGVKD. The CDR3 is 15 residues long. The ends were cut back, 3 bases at V and 4 bases at J, with 13 bases in the middle. As DNA, the CDR3 is TGTGCCATCAGTGATGGCAGGGGCGGGAATCAGCCCCAGCATTTT. Residues: CAISDGRGGNQPQHF.

The rearrangement joins TRBV2 to TRBJ1-4; 7 nucleotides align to TRBD1. The junction had 3 bases not matched to a gene; V was cut back by 6 bases and J by 5 bases. Germline values: CDR1 SNHLY, CDR2 FYNNEI. This CDR3 spans 13 amino acids. Here the CDR3 reads CASRWTGNEKLFF. The CDR3 coding sequence is TGTGCCAGCAGGTGGACAGGCAATGAAAAACTGTTTTTT.

Notes on this clone: At one end, the junction sequence differs from germline, possibly due to a read error. The chain has TRBV5-4 and TRBJ2-1, with D maybe TRBD2 (5 bases). Germline loops: CDR1 SGHNT, CDR2 YYREEE (reference sequence). The CDR3 sequence is 14 residues long. The chain's CDR3 is CASSPASTYNGQFF. In nucleotides, the CDR3 is TGTGCCAGCAGCCCGGCTAGCACCTACAATGGGCAGTTCTTC.

This chain joins TRBV7-9 and TRBJ1-1; 7 positions match TRBD1. Germline V lookup: CDR1 SEHNR, CDR2 FQNEAQ (reference sequence). The CDR3 has 14 residues. V lost 7 bases to trimming and J lost 0 bases; unmatched junction nucleotides: 5. The CDR3 DNA follows: TGTGCCAGCAACCCAGGGGGACTGAACACTGAAGCTTTCTTT. It codes for CASNPGGLNTEAFF.

V is TRBV27 and J is TRBJ2-7; TRBD2 matches 7 bases. Germline CDR1 is MNHEY and CDR2 is SMNVEV (reference sequence). CDR3 size: 15 residues. J lost 5 bases, V lost 2 bases, and 9 bases had no gene match. This CDR3 reads CASSLNGGRVDEQYF. The CDR3, as DNA: TGTGCCAGCAGTTTAAATGGAGGGAGGGTGGACGAGCAGTACTTC.

V and J are TRBV19 and TRBJ2-4; 14 positions match TRBD2. Per germline, CDR1 LNHDA and CDR2 SQIVND (reference sequence). The length of the CDR3 is 19 residues. Trimming at V came to 6 bases and at J to 1 base, leaving 11 bases not matched to a gene. The CDR3 DNA reads as TGTGCCAGTAGAACTACGACTAGCGGGGGGGTAAGGGCCAAAAACATTCAGTACTTC. The encoded protein is CASRTTTSGGVRAKNIQYF.

The chain is built from TRBV2 and TRBJ2-7; 9 nucleotides match TRBD2. Germline CDR1 and CDR2: SNHLY and FYNNEI. The CDR3 is 13 residues long. The CDR3 bases are TGTACTTCGAGGACTAGCGTATCCTACGAGCAGTACTTC. This codes for CTSRTSVSYEQYF.

The gene calls are TRBV6-5 and TRBJ1-2; weak D call: TRBD1 (6 bases). The V and J ends lost 6 bases and 6 bases respectively, with 17 bases between them. CDR1 is MNHEY and CDR2 is SVGAGI in the germline V gene. This CDR3 is built from 14 residues. CDR3 protein: CASSPPRGANGYTF. The CDR3 DNA follows: TGTGCCAGCAGCCCTCCGCGGGGGGCCAATGGCTACACCTTC.

This chain links TRBV19 with TRBJ2-7; TRBD2 is a possible D gene (6 bases). The CDR3 loop spans 13 amino acids. Germline lookup yields CDR1 LNHDA and CDR2 SQIVND (reference sequence). The V end lost 3 bases, the J end lost 3 bases, and 9 bases lay between the germline ends. CDR3 region: CASSMAAGYEQYF. DNA for the CDR3: TGTGCCAGTAGTATGGCAGCGGGCTACGAGCAGTACTTC.

V gene TRBV5-1 combines with J gene TRBJ2-1, with D tentatively TRBD2 (5 bases). V lost 3 bases and J 9 bases, leaving 22 bases between the germline ends. Germline values: CDR1 SGHRS, CDR2 YFSETQ. CDR3 length equals 16 residues. The CDR3 region is CASSSTPTRGSGEQFF. CDR3 nucleotides: TGCGCCAGCAGCTCGACTCCAACTCGGGGTTCGGGTGAGCAGTTCTTC. Filled out from reference TRBV5-1 and TRBJ2-1, the complete variable domain reads KAGVTQTPRYLIKTRGQQVTLSCSPISGHRSVSWYQQTPGQGLQFLFEYFSETQRNKGNFPGRFSGRQFSNSRSEMNVSTLELGDSALYLCASSSTPTRGSGEQFFGPGTRLTVL.

The chain recombines TRBV5-1 with TRBJ1-6; D not certain. CDR1 SGHRS and CDR2 YFSETQ come from the germline V gene. The CDR3 length is 15 residues. V was shortened by 0 bases and J by 4 bases, with 8 bases between the two germline ends. CDR3 sequence reads: CASSLAGGYNSPLHF. CDR3 coding DNA: TGCGCCAGCAGCTTGGCCGGCGGTTATAATTCACCCCTCCACTTT.

The rearrangement links TRBV7-9 to TRBJ1-1; D perhaps matches TRBD1 (5 bases). CDR3 size: 16 residues. Trimming left V 1 base short and J 2 bases short, with 14 bases between. CDR1 and CDR2 from the germline V gene are SEHNR and FQNEAQ (reference sequence). The CDR3 here is CASSLGSTGGNTEAFF. CDR3 nucleotides: TGTGCCAGCAGCTTAGGCAGTACGGGGGGTAACACTGAAGCTTTCTTT.